Each of the 8 T cell receptor beta chains below was sequenced from the same sample in a study of T cells in Graves' hyperthyroidism and ophthalmopathy. TCR beta CDR3 regions were amplified from RNA. When the TCR CDR3 underwent first-round RT-PCR, the HTBI primer set was used. TCRdb analysed the multiplex PCR reads with MiXCR anew, one entry per CDR3 protein. The table has hundreds of thousands of distinct CDR3 sequences, around 15% seen once; the top ten hold 12%. The sequenced sample consisted of blood. The receptors originated from a woman in her forties or fifties with Graves' ophthalmopathy.

This clonotype was picked up many times. The chain joins TRBV7-2 to TRBJ2-1; tentatively, D is TRBD2 (5 bases). Deletions cut 1 base from V and 9 bases from J, with 10 bases between. CDR1 is SGHTA and CDR2 is FQGNSA in the germline V gene. The CDR3 is 13 amino acids. The CDR3 nucleotides read TGTGCCAGCAGCTTAGAAAACCGGGGTGAGCAGTTCTTC. As protein: CASSLENRGEQFF.

V gene TRBV6-1 combines with J gene TRBJ2-3, with a tentative D call TRBD2 (5 bases). The germline CDR1 and CDR2 sequences are MNHNS and SASEGT. CDR3 length: 17 amino acids. The V and J ends lost 2 bases and 2 bases respectively, with 17 bases between them. The CDR3 reads CASSESGWTHPTDTQYF. Here the CDR3 DNA reads TGTGCCAGCAGTGAATCCGGGTGGACTCACCCCACAGATACGCAGTATTTT.

This clonotype was recorded many times. The rearrangement uses TRBV28 and TRBJ1-1, with D hard to call. Trimming shortened V by 6 bases and J by 4 bases, and 9 bases separated the two germline ends. This CDR3 region has 12 residues. Germline V gives CDR1 MDHEN, CDR2 SYDVKM. In DNA, the CDR3 is TGTGCCAGCAGCCCCCCTGTCACTGAAGCTTTCTTT. This gives the protein CASSPPVTEAFF.

In its sample, this clonotype was seen many times. This chain links TRBV7-9 with TRBJ2-5, with D perhaps TRBD1 (5 bases). This CDR3 spans 13 amino acids. CDR1 and CDR2 (germline): SEHNR, FQNEAQ (reference sequence). Trimming left V 4 bases short and J 1 base short, with 7 bases between. The CDR3 sequence: CASSSRVQETQYF. CDR3 DNA sequence: TGTGCCAGCAGCTCCAGGGTCCAAGAGACCCAGTACTTC.

Comment on this clonotype: A much larger clone lies one base from this, so it may be a read error. V is TRBV12-3 or TRBV12-4 and J is TRBJ1-5; maybe TRBD1 (5 bases). The length of the CDR3 is 14 residues. V gave up 10 bases and J gave up 2 bases, with 15 bases separating them. Here the CDR3 DNA reads TGTGCCAACAACCGCAGGGCCGGCAATCAGCCCCAGCATTTT. The encoded protein is CANNRRAGNQPQHF.

This clonotype showed up just a few times. CDR3 sequence reads: CASSKRDRGHEQYF. DNA for the CDR3: TGTGCCAGCAGTAAGCGGGACAGGGGACACGAGCAGTACTTC. The chain joins TRBV27 to TRBJ2-7; 10 bases are shared with TRBD1. This CDR3 is 14 amino acids long. CDR1 and CDR2 from the germline V gene are MNHEY and SMNVEV (reference sequence). Unmatched junction bases numbered 6, after V lost 5 bases and J lost 5 bases.

Ten or more counts support this clonotype. The chain carries TRBV5-5 and TRBJ2-7; 10 nucleotides agree with TRBD1. V was clipped by 3 bases and J by 2 bases; unmatched bases: 5. The CDR3 is 15 residues long. Germline lookup yields CDR1 SGHKS and CDR2 YYEKEE (reference sequence). The DNA for the CDR3 is TGTGCCAGCAGCTGGGGACAGGGGCCCCCCTACGAGCAGTACTTC. Protein: CASSWGQGPPYEQYF. Supplemented by reference TRBV5-5 and TRBJ2-7, the full variable domain reads DAGVTQSPTHLIKTRGQQVTLRCSPISGHKSVSWYQQVLGQGPQFIFQYYEKEERGRGNFPDRFSARQFPNYSSELNVNALLLGDSALYLCASSWGQGPPYEQYFGPGTRLTVT.

This clonotype has a count of ten or more. For the CDR3, the DNA is TGTGCCAGCAGCCAACACAGGGGGGACACTGAAGCTTTCTTT. Encoded protein: CASSQHRGDTEAFF. The gene calls are TRBV3-1 and TRBJ1-1; 8 positions agree with TRBD1. Losses at the gene ends were 2 bases for V and 3 bases for J; bases not matched to a gene: 2. Germline values: CDR1 LGHDT, CDR2 YNNKEL (reference sequence). CDR3 size: 14 residues.